The 9 T cell receptor beta chains in this list originate from one sample, sequenced in a study of T cell responses to AZD1222 COVID-19 vaccine. The method was immunoSEQ multiplex PCR; TCRdb's version includes in-frame clones alone and lacks a portion of them. The sample lists roughly 100,000 clones, roughly 89% occurring once. The specimen comprised peripheral blood, sampled 28 days after the second AZD1222 dose. Receptor source: an adult who received the AZD1222 COVID-19 vaccine.

This clone was seen only once. The chain recombines TRBV4-2 with TRBJ2-1; D is possibly TRBD2 (5 bases). The CDR3 totals 19 residues. CDR1 and CDR2 (germline): LGHNA, YNFKEQ. V shed 0 bases and J shed 1 base, with 19 bases lying between them. The CDR3 loop reads CASSQDKFGSESSYNEQFF. Here the CDR3 DNA reads TGTGCCAGCAGCCAAGATAAATTCGGTAGCGAATCTTCCTACAATGAGCAGTTCTTC.

The CDR3 is CASGSGVREINTQYF. The CDR3 DNA follows: TGTGCTAGTGGTTCCGGGGTCAGGGAGATTAATACGCAGTATTTT. The V and J genes are TRBV12-5 and TRBJ2-3; possibly TRBD1 or TRBD2 for D (5 bases each). CDR1 is LGHNT, CDR2 FRNRAP, per germline. The length of the CDR3 is 15 residues. V lost 4 bases and J lost 7, with 18 bases in between.

V usage is TRBV28 and J usage is TRBJ1-4; D is perhaps TRBD1 (5 bases). The CDR3 covers 15 residues. CDR1 and CDR2 from the germline V gene are MDHEN and SYDVKM. Trimming cost V 5 bases and J 10 bases, with 20 bases left between them. CDR3 bases: TGTGCCAGCAGTCCCTCTCAAGGGGTGACTGTAAAACTGTTTTTT. It specifies CASSPSQGVTVKLFF.

This chain connects TRBV28 to TRBJ2-1; 10 bases are shared with TRBD2. Unmatched junction bases numbered 9, after V lost 4 bases and J lost 0 bases. CDR3 length: 18 amino acids. Germline CDR1 reads MDHEN; CDR2 reads SYDVKM. DNA of the CDR3: TGTGCCAGCAGTTCCCCGGGAGCTAGCGGGAGCTCCTACAATGAGCAGTTCTTC. It yields the protein CASSSPGASGSSYNEQFF.

The J gene is TRBJ1-2, the V gene TRBV28; 10 nucleotides match TRBD1. Per germline, CDR1 MDHEN and CDR2 SYDVKM. The V gene end was trimmed by 4 bases and the J gene end by 4 bases; junction bases not matched to a gene: 9. The CDR3 covers 16 residues. CDR3 loop: CASSSLTGGAVYGYTF. Here the CDR3 DNA reads TGTGCCAGCAGTTCCTTGACAGGGGGCGCAGTCTATGGCTACACCTTC.

This chain connects TRBV2 to TRBJ1-2; D possibly corresponds to TRBD1 (6 bases). The CDR3 covers 15 residues. Trimming cost V 5 bases and J 2 bases, with 15 bases left between them. Germline V gene data show CDR1 as SNHLY and CDR2 as FYNNEI. CDR3 sequence reads: CASSTTQGANYGYTF. CDR3 bases: TGTGCCAGCAGTACCACACAGGGAGCGAACTATGGCTACACCTTC. Full variable domain (missing parts from reference TRBV2 and TRBJ1-2): EPEVTQTPSHQVTQMGQEVILRCVPISNHLYFYWYRQILGQKVEFLVSFYNNEISEKSEIFDDQFSVERPDGSNFTLKIRSTKLEDSAMYFCASSTTQGANYGYTFGSGTRLTVV.

The V and J genes are TRBV30 and TRBJ2-3, with TRBD2 matching 14 bases. V was clipped by 3 bases and J by 7 bases; unmatched bases: 6. The germline CDR1 and CDR2 sequences are GTSNPN and SVGIG (reference sequence). The CDR3 loop spans 15 amino acids. The CDR3 loop reads CAWSGTSGSRNTQYF. Here the CDR3 DNA reads TGTGCCTGGAGCGGGACTAGCGGGAGTAGAAATACGCAGTATTTT.

This clone was recorded a few times. The chain joins TRBV27 to TRBJ2-2, with D unclear. Per germline, CDR1 MNHEY and CDR2 SMNVEV (reference sequence). Deletions cut 3 bases from V and 4 bases from J, with 12 bases between. The CDR3 runs to 15 residues. In DNA, the CDR3 is TGTGCCAGCAGTTTGACTCCCCGAGGCACCGGGGAGCTGTTTTTT. Translated: CASSLTPRGTGELFF.

The sample holds one count of this clone. This sequence joins TRBV19 and TRBJ2-7, with TRBD2 matching over 9 bases. The CDR3 sequence is 15 residues long. Germline lookup yields CDR1 LNHDA and CDR2 SQIVND (reference sequence). With 9 bases clipped from V and 4 bases from J, the junction kept 13 bases outside the gene matches. Here the CDR3 reads CASKPGASGNYEQYF. The CDR3 nucleotides read TGTGCCAGCAAGCCTGGGGCTAGCGGGAATTACGAGCAGTACTTC.